The TCR beta chain under discussion was sequenced for a study of blood T cell repertoires in COVID-19. For the study at large: From the United States, Italy and Spain came samples of acute and convalescent COVID-19. The cDNA or gDNA used as material had been derived from T cells, B-cell-depleted T cells, or PBMCs.

This CDR3 has 15 residues. Germline V lookup: CDR1 KGHSH, CDR2 LQKENI. Trimming cost V 0 bases and J 6 bases; bases outside gene matches: 4. Original data processing: Estimates of nucleated cell counts were drawn from the amplification of reference gene primers. Libraries were prepared by immunoSEQ multiplex PCR; TCRdb keeps only in-frame clonotypes and omits some of them. From that table come the V and J calls and clone size; the DNA was used to work out D and trimming. This repertoire shows 90,000 to 150,000 clones, around 88% found once; its top ten account for 15% to 20%. The chain carries TRBV18 and TRBJ1-2, with 10 bases that match TRBD1. The specimen sequenced was peripheral blood. The TCR comes from a human donor with acute or convalescent COVID-19. The donor label of this sample is uncertain. This chain's CDR3 is CASSPPTGQGDGYTF. Here the CDR3 DNA reads TGTGCCAGCTCACCACCGACCGGACAGGGGGATGGCTACACCTTC.